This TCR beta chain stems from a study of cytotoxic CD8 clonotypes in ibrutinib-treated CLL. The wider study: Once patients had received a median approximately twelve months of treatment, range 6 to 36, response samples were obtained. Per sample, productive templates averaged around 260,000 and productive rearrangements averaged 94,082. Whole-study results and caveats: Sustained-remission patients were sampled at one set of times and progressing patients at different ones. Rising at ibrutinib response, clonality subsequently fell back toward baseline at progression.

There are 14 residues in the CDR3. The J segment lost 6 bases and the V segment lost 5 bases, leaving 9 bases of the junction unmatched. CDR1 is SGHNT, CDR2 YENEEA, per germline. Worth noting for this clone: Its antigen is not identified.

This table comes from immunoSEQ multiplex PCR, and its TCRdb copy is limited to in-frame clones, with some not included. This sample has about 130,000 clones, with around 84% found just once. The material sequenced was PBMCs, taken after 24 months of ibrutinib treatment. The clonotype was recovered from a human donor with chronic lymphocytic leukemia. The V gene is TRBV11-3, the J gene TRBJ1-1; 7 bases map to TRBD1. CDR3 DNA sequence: TGTGCCAGCAGCCAAGGACAGGTAGGCGCTGAAGCTTTCTTT. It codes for CASSQGQVGAEAFF. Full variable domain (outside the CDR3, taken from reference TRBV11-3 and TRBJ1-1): EAGVVQSPRYKIIEKKQPVAFWCNPISGHNTLYWYLQNLGQGPELLIRYENEEAVDDSQLPKDRFSAERLKGVDSTLKIQPAELGDSAVYLCASSQGQVGAEAFFGQGTRLTVV.